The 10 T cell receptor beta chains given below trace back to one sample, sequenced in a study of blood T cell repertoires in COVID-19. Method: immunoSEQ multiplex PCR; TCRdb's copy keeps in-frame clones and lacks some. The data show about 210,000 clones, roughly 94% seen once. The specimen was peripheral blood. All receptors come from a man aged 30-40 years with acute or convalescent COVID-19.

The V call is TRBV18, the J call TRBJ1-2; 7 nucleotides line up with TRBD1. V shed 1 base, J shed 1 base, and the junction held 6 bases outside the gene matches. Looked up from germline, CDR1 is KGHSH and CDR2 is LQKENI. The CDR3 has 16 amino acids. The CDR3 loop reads CASSPQGQEFNYGYTF. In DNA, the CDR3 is TGTGCCAGCTCACCACAAGGACAGGAATTTAACTATGGCTACACCTTC.

CDR3 bases: TGCGCCAGCAGCCCTGCTCGGGGCGGGGGTCAGCCCCAGCATTTT. As protein: CASSPARGGGQPQHF. This chain uses TRBV4-1 with TRBJ1-5; D possibly corresponds to TRBD1 (5 bases). The CDR3 consists of 15 residues. Germline V gives CDR1 MGHRA, CDR2 YSYEKL. Trimming removed 4 bases at V and 6 bases at J, with 16 bases between.

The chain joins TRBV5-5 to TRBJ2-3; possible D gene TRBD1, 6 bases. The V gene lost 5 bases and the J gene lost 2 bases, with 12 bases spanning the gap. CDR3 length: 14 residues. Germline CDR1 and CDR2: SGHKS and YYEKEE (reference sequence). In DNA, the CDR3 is TGTGCCAGCAGACAGGGAACAATCACAGATACGCAGTATTTT. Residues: CASRQGTITDTQYF.

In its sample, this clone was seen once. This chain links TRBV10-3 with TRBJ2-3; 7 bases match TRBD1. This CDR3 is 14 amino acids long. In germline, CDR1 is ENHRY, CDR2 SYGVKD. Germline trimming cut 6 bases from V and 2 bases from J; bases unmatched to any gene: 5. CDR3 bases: TGTGCCATCAGACAGGGGCAGAACACAGATACGCAGTATTTT. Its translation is CAIRQGQNTDTQYF.

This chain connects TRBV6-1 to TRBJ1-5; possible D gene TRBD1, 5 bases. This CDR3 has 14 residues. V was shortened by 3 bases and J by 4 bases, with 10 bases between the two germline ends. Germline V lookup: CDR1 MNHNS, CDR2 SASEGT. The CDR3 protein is CASSDPGINQPQHF. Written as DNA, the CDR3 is TGTGCCAGCAGTGACCCAGGGATTAATCAGCCCCAGCATTTT.

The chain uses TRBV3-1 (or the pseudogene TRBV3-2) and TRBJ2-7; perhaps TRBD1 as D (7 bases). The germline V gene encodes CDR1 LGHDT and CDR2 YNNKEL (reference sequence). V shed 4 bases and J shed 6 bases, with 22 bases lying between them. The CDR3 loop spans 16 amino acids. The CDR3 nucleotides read TGTGCCAGCAGCCCACGCGGAGGGGGCCGCCGACCCGAGCAGTACTTC. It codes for CASSPRGGGRRPEQYF.

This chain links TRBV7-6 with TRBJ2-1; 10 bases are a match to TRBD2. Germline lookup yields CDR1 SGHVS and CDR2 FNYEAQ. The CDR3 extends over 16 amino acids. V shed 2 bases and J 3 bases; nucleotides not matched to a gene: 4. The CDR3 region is CASSLTSGTFYNEQFF. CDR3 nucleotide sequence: TGTGCCAGCAGCTTAACTAGCGGGACCTTCTACAATGAGCAGTTCTTC.

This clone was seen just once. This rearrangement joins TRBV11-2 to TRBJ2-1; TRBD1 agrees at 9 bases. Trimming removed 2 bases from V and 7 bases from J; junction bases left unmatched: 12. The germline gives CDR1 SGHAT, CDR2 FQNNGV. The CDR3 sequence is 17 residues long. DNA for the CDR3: TGTGCCAGCAGCTTACTGAGGAAGGGGACAGGGCGAAATGAGCAGTTCTTC. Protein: CASSLLRKGTGRNEQFF. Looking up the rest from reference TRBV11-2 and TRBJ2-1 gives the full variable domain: EAGVAQSPRYKIIEKRQSVAFWCNPISGHATLYWYQQILGQGPKLLIQFQNNGVVDDSQLPKDRFSAERLKGVDSTLKIQPAKLEDSAVYLCASSLLRKGTGRNEQFFGPGTRLTVL.

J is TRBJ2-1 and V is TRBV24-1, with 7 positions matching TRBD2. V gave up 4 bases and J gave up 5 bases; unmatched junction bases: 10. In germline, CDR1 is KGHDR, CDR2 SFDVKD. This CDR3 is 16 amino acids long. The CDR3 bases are TGTGCCACCAGTGACACCACTAGCGCGGTAAACAATGAGCAGTTCTTC. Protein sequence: CATSDTTSAVNNEQFF.

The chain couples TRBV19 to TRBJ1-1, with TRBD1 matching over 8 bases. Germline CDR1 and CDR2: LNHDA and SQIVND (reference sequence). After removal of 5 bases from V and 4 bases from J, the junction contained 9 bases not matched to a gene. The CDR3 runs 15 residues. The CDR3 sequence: CASSSYNRGGTEAFF. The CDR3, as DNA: TGTGCCAGTAGTTCCTACAACAGGGGGGGCACTGAAGCTTTCTTT.